The source of this T cell receptor beta chain is a study of cytomegalovirus exposure and HLA in healthy donors. The germline V gene has CDR1 SEHNR and CDR2 FQNEAQ (reference sequence). The CDR3 length is 14 residues. The V and J ends lost 1 base and 6 bases respectively, with 9 bases between them. PCR involved 60 Vbeta and 13 Jbeta primers. Only in-frame clones appear in the TCRdb table, and some are missing; sequencing was by immunoSEQ multiplex PCR. The sample records 130,000 or so clones, 74% being singletons. The clonotype was recovered from a male donor in good health and CMV-seronegative. This chain links TRBV7-9 with TRBJ2-2, with a weak D call TRBD1 (6 bases). Sequenced input: PBMCs. CDR3 protein: CASSLVGQAGELFF. The CDR3 DNA reads TGTGCCAGCAGCTTAGTGGGACAAGCCGGGGAGCTGTTTTTT.